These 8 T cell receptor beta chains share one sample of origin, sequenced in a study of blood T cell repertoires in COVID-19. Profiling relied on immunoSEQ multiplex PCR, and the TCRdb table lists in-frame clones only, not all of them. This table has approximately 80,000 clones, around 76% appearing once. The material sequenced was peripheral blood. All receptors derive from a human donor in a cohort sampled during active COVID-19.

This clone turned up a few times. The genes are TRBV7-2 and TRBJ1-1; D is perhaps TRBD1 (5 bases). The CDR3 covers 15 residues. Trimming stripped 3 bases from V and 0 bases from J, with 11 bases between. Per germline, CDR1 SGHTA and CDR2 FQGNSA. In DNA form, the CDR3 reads TGTGCCAGCAGCTTGCAGGGTACCATGAACACTGAAGCTTTCTTT. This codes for CASSLQGTMNTEAFF.

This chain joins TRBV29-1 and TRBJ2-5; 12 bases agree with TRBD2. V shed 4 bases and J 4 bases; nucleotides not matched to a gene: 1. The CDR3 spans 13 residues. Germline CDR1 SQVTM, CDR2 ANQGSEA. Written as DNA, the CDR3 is TGCAGCGTTGGACTAGCGGGAGTAGAGACCCAGTACTTC. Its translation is CSVGLAGVETQYF.

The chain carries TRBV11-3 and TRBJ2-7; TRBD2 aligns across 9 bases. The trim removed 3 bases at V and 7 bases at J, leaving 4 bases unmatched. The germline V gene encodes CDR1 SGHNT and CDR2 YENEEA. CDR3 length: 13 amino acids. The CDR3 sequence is CASSFLREGEQYV. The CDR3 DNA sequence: TGTGCCAGCAGCTTTTTGCGGGAGGGGGAGCAGTACGTC.

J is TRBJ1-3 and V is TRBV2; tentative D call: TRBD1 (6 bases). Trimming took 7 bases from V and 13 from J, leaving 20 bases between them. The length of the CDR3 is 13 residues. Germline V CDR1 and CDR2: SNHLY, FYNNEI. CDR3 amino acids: CASTRLTTGLIYF. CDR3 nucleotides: TGTGCCAGCACTCGCCTCACAACAGGGCTAATATATTTT.

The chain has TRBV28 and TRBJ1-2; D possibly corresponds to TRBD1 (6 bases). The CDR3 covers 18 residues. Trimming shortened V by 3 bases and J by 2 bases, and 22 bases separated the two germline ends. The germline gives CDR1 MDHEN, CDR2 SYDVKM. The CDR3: CASSLSWGGQGLNYGYTF. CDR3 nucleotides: TGTGCCAGCAGTTTGAGTTGGGGGGGTCAGGGGTTAAACTATGGCTACACCTTC.

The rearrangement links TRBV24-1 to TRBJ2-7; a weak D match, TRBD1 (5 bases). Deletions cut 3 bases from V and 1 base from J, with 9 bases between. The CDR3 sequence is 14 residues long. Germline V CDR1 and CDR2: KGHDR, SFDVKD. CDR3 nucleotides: TGTGCCACCAGTGATGGTAAGGGGTCCTACGAGCAGTACTTC. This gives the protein CATSDGKGSYEQYF.

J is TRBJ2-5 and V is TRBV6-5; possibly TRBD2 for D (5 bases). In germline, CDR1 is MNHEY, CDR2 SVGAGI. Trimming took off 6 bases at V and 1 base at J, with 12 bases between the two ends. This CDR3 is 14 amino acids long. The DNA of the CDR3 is TGTGCCAGCAGGGCTAGCATCTCCCAAGAGACCCAGTACTTC. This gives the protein CASRASISQETQYF.

The CDR3, as DNA: TGTGCCTGGAGGCCGATAGCGGGGTATGAGCAGTACTTC. Translating it yields CAWRPIAGYEQYF. The V call is TRBV30, the J call TRBJ2-7; 8 bases are a match to TRBD2. The V and J ends lost 3 bases and 7 bases, in that order; junction bases with no gene match: 8. In germline, CDR1 is GTSNPN, CDR2 SVGIG (reference sequence). The CDR3 sequence is 13 residues long. Together with reference TRBV30 and TRBJ2-7, the CDR3 gives the full variable domain: SQTIHQWPATLVQPVGSPLSLECTVEGTSNPNLYWYRQAAGRGLQLLFYSVGIGQISSEVPQNLSASRPQDRQFILSSKKLLLSDSGFYLCAWRPIAGYEQYFGPGTRLTVT.